This TCR beta chain came from a study of cytomegalovirus exposure and HLA in healthy donors. The study's findings and limits: Sequencing probably produced one cluster of sequence variants that were highly shared. According to a later analysis, donors in an Asian-associated ancestry cluster reportedly had fewer N-insertions than the 666-donor mean.

PCR was performed using 60 Vbeta and 13 Jbeta primers. The data were produced by immunoSEQ multiplex PCR, yet TCRdb's version contains in-frame clones alone and is incomplete. The top ten hold around 0.34% of the sample, which has under 200,000 clones, 86% seen once. As regards this clone: The antigen is not known.

This CDR3 has 14 amino acids. V lost 0 bases, J lost 8 bases, and 5 bases stayed unmatched. CDR1 and CDR2 from the germline V gene are SGDLS and YYNGEE. This receptor was obtained from a woman in her twenties or thirties in good health and CMV-seronegative. J is TRBJ2-1 and V is TRBV9; 7 bases match TRBD2. Sequenced material: PBMCs. CDR3 DNA sequence: TGTGCCAGCAGCGTAGGGGGGAGGGGTGATGAGCAGTTCTTC. Translating gives CASSVGGRGDEQFF.